A selection of T cell receptor beta chains follows, all from one sample in a study of T-cell reconstitution after alpha-beta-depleted transplantation in children. Each CDR3 protein is one row after TCRdb ran MiXCR on the PCR reads. The table shows about 980,000 distinct CDR3 sequences, with around 30% occurring only once. The material was PBMCs, mostly from graft donor cells, obtained 360 days after TCRalphabeta/CD19-depleted stem cell transplant. The receptors were gathered from a boy under two years old who had a stem cell transplant for SCID, so the T cells may come from the graft donor. CDR3s include the opening cysteine and the closing phenylalanine or tryptophan. Each record gives: CDR3 length, clone size, D gene, J gene, V gene, CDR3 DNA, CDR3 protein. D genes are given only for firm matches. The listing skips clone size in some rows; elsewhere it reads once, few, many or a size class.

>13|-|TRBD1|TRBJ1-2|TRBV20-1
TGCAGTGCGCTCGACAGGGAGGTTGGGGGCTACACCTTC
CSALDREVGGYTF
>16|-|TRBD2|TRBJ2-1|TRBV11-2
TGTGCCAGCAGCCCTATACTAGCGGGGGTATACAATGAGCAGTTCTTC
CASSPILAGVYNEQFF
>14|many|-|TRBJ2-2|TRBV12-3/TRBV12-4
TGTGCCAGCAGTTTTGGGGGTAACACCGGGGAGCTGTTTTTT
CASSFGGNTGELFF
>15|-|-|TRBJ2-1|TRBV10-3
TGTGCCATCAGTGGAGATATCCTATTCGGCAATGAGCAGTTCTTC
CAISGDILFGNEQFF
>11|-|-|TRBJ1-1|TRBV4-1
TGCGCCAGCAGCGTGGGGCATCAAGCTTTCTTT
CASSVGHQAFF
>13|many|-|TRBJ1-3|TRBV20-1
TGCAGTGCTAGGTTGGCGGGGGGAAACACCATATATTTT
CSARLAGGNTIYF
>12|few|-|TRBJ2-1|TRBV2
TGTGCCAGCAGCGACAAGCTGGTGGGGCAGTTCTTC
CASSDKLVGQFF
>15|few|-|TRBJ2-1|TRBV9
TGTGCCAGCAGCGTAGGGCAGGGGGGCTACAATGAGCAGTTCTTC
CASSVGQGGYNEQFF
>16|-|-|TRBJ2-7|TRBV5-6
TGTGCCAGCAGCTGGGGCGGGGGACAGGCGACCTACGAGCAGTACTTC
CASSWGGGQATYEQYF
>11|few|-|TRBJ1-2|TRBV5-6
TGTGCCAGCAGGTCAGGGAATGGCTACACCTTC
CASRSGNGYTF
>18|-|-|TRBJ2-3|TRBV20-1
TGCAGTGCTTGGGGACAGCTGCGAGCGGGGACTAGCACAGATACGCAGTATTTT
CSAWGQLRAGTSTDTQYF
>15|-|-|TRBJ1-2|TRBV15
TGTGCCACCAGCAGAGTAGGGAACGGACTCTATGGCTACACCTTC
CATSRVGNGLYGYTF
>13|few|-|TRBJ2-2|TRBV20-1
TGCAGTGCGAGGACTCAAACCACCGGGGAGCTGTTTTTT
CSARTQTTGELFF
>16|-|TRBD2|TRBJ2-1|TRBV7-2
TGTGCCAGCAGCTTAGCTCGAGCGGGGGGGTACAATGAGCAGTTCTTC
CASSLARAGGYNEQFF
>15|many|-|TRBJ2-6|TRBV5-1
TGTGCCAGCAGCTTAGCGCCGTCTGGGGCCAACGTCCTGACTTTC
CASSLAPSGANVLTF